A single sample is the source of the 17 T cell receptor beta chains below, sequenced in a study of PD-1 blockade in classical Hodgkin lymphoma (dated by TCRdb to 2018 to 2020). The library was built by means of the immunoSEQ multiplex PCR assay. This is the immuneACCESS table as TCRdb keeps it, with only in-frame sequences that have V and J called. A part of the clones is gone; compared with another copy, unresolved V genes explain less than half, and the rest is unexplained. The sample table contains about 93,000 clones; only one count was recorded for around 78% of them. About 9% of the sample comes from the top ten. The time point label corresponds to: cycle 4 day 1 (C4D1), after 5 to 7 weeks of nivolumab. All trial patients had relapsed after autologous stem cell transplantation, with cohorts A, B and C differing in prior brentuximab vedotin exposure. The material sequenced was peripheral blood mononuclear cells (PBMCs), taken before the fourth cycle of nivolumab. These receptors were obtained from a human donor with classical Hodgkin lymphoma.

The genes are TRBV13 and TRBJ2-3, with a weak D call TRBD2 (5 bases). The CDR3 runs to 16 residues. Germline lookup yields CDR1 PRHDT and CDR2 FYEKMQ (reference sequence). Trimming took 5 bases from V and 3 from J, leaving 18 bases between them. CDR3 DNA sequence: TGTGCCAGCAGCCCCTGGGCTAGCAGAGATACAGATACGCAGTATTTT. The encoded protein is CASSPWASRDTDTQYF. The full variable domain, with the rest looked up from reference TRBV13 and TRBJ2-3, is AAGVIQSPRHLIKEKRETATLKCYPIPRHDTVYWYQQGPGQDPQFLISFYEKMQSDKGSIPDRFSAQQFSDYHSELNMSSLELGDSALYFCASSPWASRDTDTQYFGPGTRLTVL.

V is TRBV6-6 and J is TRBJ2-7; D is unresolved. The germline V gene has CDR1 MNHNY and CDR2 SVGAGI (reference sequence). V lost 3 bases and J 5 bases, leaving 5 bases between the germline ends. The CDR3 loop spans 11 amino acids. CDR3 amino acids: CASSYLDEQYF. Here the CDR3 DNA reads TGTGCCAGCAGTTATCTTGACGAGCAGTACTTC.

CDR3 sequence: CASKETYEAFF. DNA for the CDR3: TGTGCCAGTAAAGAGACCTATGAAGCTTTCTTT. This chain links TRBV19 with TRBJ1-1, with D unresolved. V lost 7 bases and J 7 bases, leaving 10 bases between the germline ends. CDR1 and CDR2 (germline): LNHDA, SQIVND (reference sequence). CDR3 length: 11 residues. Filled out from reference TRBV19 and TRBJ1-1, the complete variable domain reads DGGITQSPKYLFRKEGQNVTLSCEQNLNHDAMYWYRQDPGQGLRLIYYSQIVNDFQKGDIAEGYSVSREKKESFPLTVTSAQKNPTAFYLCASKETYEAFFGQGTRLTVV.

V usage is TRBV18 and J usage is TRBJ1-1; D gene unclear. The CDR3 consists of 16 residues. The germline CDR1 and CDR2 sequences are KGHSH and LQKENI. Trimming stripped 2 bases from V and 4 bases from J, with 17 bases between. CDR3 DNA: TGTGCCAGCTCACCAGTGGAGCTTGGGATACTCACTGAAGCTTTCTTT. Protein sequence: CASSPVELGILTEAFF.

In DNA, the CDR3 is TGTGCCAGTAGTATCAGGACCAATAGCAATCAGCCCCAGCATTTT. Its translation: CASSIRTNSNQPQHF. The chain employs TRBV19 and TRBJ1-5; no reliable D call. V lost 3 bases and J lost 0, with 9 bases in between. Germline assignment: CDR1 LNHDA and CDR2 SQIVND (reference sequence). CDR3 length: 15 residues.

This chain joins TRBV10-3 and TRBJ2-5; 12 positions agree with TRBD2. The J segment lost 2 bases and the V segment lost 2 bases, leaving 9 bases of the junction unmatched. CDR3 size: 18 residues. Germline lookup yields CDR1 ENHRY and CDR2 SYGVKD. Written as DNA, the CDR3 is TGTGCCATCAGTGAGGGCCGGCTAGCGGGAGGGCTTCAAGAGACCCAGTACTTC. Protein: CAISEGRLAGGLQETQYF.

The chain recombines TRBV27 with TRBJ2-7, with D maybe TRBD2 (5 bases). Trimming took 2 bases from V and 3 from J, leaving 14 bases between them. In germline, CDR1 is MNHEY, CDR2 SMNVEV (reference sequence). The CDR3 runs 15 residues. The CDR3 sequence: CASSLRDTGGYEQYF. DNA for the CDR3: TGTGCCAGCAGTTTAAGAGACACTGGAGGCTACGAGCAGTACTTC.

This clone is a singleton in its sample. J is TRBJ1-4 and V is TRBV9, with TRBD1 matching over 7 bases. Per germline, CDR1 SGDLS and CDR2 YYNGEE. The trim removed 3 bases at V and 7 bases at J, leaving 9 bases unmatched. This CDR3 is 15 amino acids long. The chain's CDR3 is CASSEPDRAGEKLFF. CDR3 nucleotides: TGTGCCAGCAGCGAGCCCGACAGGGCGGGTGAAAAACTGTTTTTT.

The chain has TRBV7-2 and TRBJ1-4; maybe TRBD1 (5 bases). Per germline, CDR1 SGHTA and CDR2 FQGNSA. This CDR3 has 15 residues. Trimming removed 1 base at V and 4 bases at J, with 10 bases between. The CDR3 region is CASSLVAGRNEKLFF. CDR3 nucleotide sequence: TGTGCCAGCAGCTTAGTAGCAGGGCGTAATGAAAAACTGTTTTTT. The complete variable domain, with remaining parts taken from reference TRBV7-2 and TRBJ1-4, reads GAGVSQSPSNKVTEKGKDVELRCDPISGHTALYWYRQSLGQGLEFLIYFQGNSAPDKSGLPSDRFSAERTGGSVSTLTIQRTQQEDSAVYLCASSLVAGRNEKLFFGSGTQLSVL.

The V gene is TRBV25-1, the J gene TRBJ1-2; D is ambiguous. V shed 5 bases and J shed 6 bases, with 13 bases lying between them. The CDR3 totals 13 residues. Germline V gene sequence: CDR1 MGHDK, CDR2 SYGVNS. The CDR3 sequence: CASSPRLSDGYTF. CDR3 sequence (DNA): TGTGCCAGCAGTCCTCGCCTTTCCGATGGCTACACCTTC.

V and J are TRBV6-5 and TRBJ2-7, with D uncertain. This CDR3 comprises 13 residues. Germline V gene data show CDR1 as MNHEY and CDR2 as SVGAGI. The V and J ends lost 5 bases and 1 base respectively, with 9 bases between them. The CDR3 spells CASSQHASYEQYF. The CDR3 DNA reads TGTGCCAGCAGTCAACATGCGTCCTACGAGCAGTACTTC.

The rearrangement uses TRBV4-2 and TRBJ2-5, with 8 bases matching TRBD1. Germline CDR1 reads LGHNA; CDR2 reads YNFKEQ. Unmatched junction bases numbered 8, after V lost 0 bases and J lost 5 bases. The CDR3 is made up of 16 amino acids. CDR3 region: CASSQDGDRSGETQYF. CDR3 bases: TGTGCCAGCAGCCAAGATGGGGACAGGAGTGGGGAGACCCAGTACTTC.

V gene TRBV13 combines with J gene TRBJ2-2; D call uncertain. V lost 0 bases, J lost 6 bases, and 8 bases lay in between. Germline CDR1 reads PRHDT; CDR2 reads FYEKMQ (reference sequence). This CDR3 spans 14 amino acids. As DNA, the CDR3 is TGTGCCAGCAGCTTAGGCCTAAGGGCCGGGGAGCTGTTTTTT. Translated: CASSLGLRAGELFF.

The chain carries TRBV11-3 and TRBJ2-3; D not resolved. With 1 base removed from V and 1 base from J, the gap between germline ends came to 9 bases. The CDR3 contains 15 residues. Germline V lookup: CDR1 SGHNT, CDR2 YENEEA. The CDR3 DNA is TGTGCCAGCAGCTTAGGAATCTTTGGCACAGATACGCAGTATTTT. Translated, it gives CASSLGIFGTDTQYF.

This clone was seen a single time. This CDR3 is CASSIGRSSNQPQHF. For the CDR3, the DNA is TGTGCCAGTAGTATAGGCAGGAGTAGCAATCAGCCCCAGCATTTT. The genes are TRBV19 and TRBJ1-5; D is unresolved. The CDR3 loop spans 15 amino acids. V was trimmed by 1 base and J by 0 bases, leaving 7 bases between them. Germline V CDR1 and CDR2: LNHDA, SQIVND (reference sequence).

The chain has TRBV2 and TRBJ2-5, with 10 bases matching TRBD1. Germline V gene lookup returns CDR1 SNHLY and CDR2 FYNNEI. V dropped 6 bases and J dropped 7; count of bases not matched to a gene: 5. CDR3 length: 13 amino acids. The CDR3 DNA is TGTGCCAGCAGCGGTGGACAGGGGGGGACCCAGTACTTC. Its protein product is CASSGGQGGTQYF.

The chain joins TRBV2 to TRBJ1-1; D remains unclear. The CDR3 has 13 amino acids. V lost 10 bases and J 3 bases, leaving 15 bases between the germline ends. Germline V gene lookup returns CDR1 SNHLY and CDR2 FYNNEI. The CDR3 DNA sequence: TGTGCCACCCAAGTGGGAGGGTACACTGAAGCTTTCTTT. This sequence encodes CATQVGGYTEAFF.